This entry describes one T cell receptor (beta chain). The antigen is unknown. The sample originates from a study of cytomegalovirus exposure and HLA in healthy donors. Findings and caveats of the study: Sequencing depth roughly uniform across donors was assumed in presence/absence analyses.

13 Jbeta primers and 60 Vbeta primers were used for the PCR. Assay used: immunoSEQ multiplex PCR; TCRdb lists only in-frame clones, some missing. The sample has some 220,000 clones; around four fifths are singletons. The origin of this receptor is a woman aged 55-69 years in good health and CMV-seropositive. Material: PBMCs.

CDR3 protein: CASSESAGYQPQHF. The DNA for the CDR3 is TGTGCCAGCAGTGAGTCGGCAGGGTATCAGCCCCAGCATTTT. This rearrangement joins TRBV6-1 to TRBJ1-5; maybe TRBD1 (5 bases). V gave up 3 bases and J gave up 5 bases, with 11 bases separating them. The CDR3 is 14 residues long. CDR1 MNHNS and CDR2 SASEGT come from the germline V gene.